The present T cell receptor (beta chain) was sequenced within a study of blood T cells in healthy people across ages. Through a sample-barcoded 5' primer and a J-beta primer mix, a second PCR was run for 7 to 11 cycles. MiXCR, run by TCRdb on the 5' RACE reads, gives a single entry per CDR3 protein. The data contain about 400,000 distinct CDR3 sequences, about 55% of them singletons. This clonotype was detected only a few times. The V gene's germline CDR1 is SGDLS and CDR2 YYNGEE. The CDR3 is made up of 15 amino acids. J lost 7 bases, V lost 1 base, and 7 bases had no gene match. This receptor was identified in a man between 60 and 70 years old in good health. The rearrangement links TRBV9 to TRBJ2-1; the match to TRBD1 covers 8 bases. Sequences were obtained from blood. In DNA form, the CDR3 reads TGTGCCAGCAGCGTATTCCAGGGGGCGCCGAATGAGCAGTTCTTC. It codes for CASSVFQGAPNEQFF.